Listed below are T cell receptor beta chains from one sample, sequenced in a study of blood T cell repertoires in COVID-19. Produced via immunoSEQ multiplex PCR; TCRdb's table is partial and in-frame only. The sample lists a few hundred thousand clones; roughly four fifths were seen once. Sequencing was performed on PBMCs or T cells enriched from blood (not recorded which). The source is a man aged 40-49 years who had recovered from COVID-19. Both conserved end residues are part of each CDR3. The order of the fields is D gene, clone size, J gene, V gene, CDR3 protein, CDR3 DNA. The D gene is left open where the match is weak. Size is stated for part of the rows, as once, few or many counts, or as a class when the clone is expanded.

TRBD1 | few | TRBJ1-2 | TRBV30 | CAGARAGGYGYTF | TGTGCCGGGGCCCGCGCAGGGGGCTATGGCTACACCTTC
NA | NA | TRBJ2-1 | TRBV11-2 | CASSPTGANEQFF | TGTGCCAGCAGCCCCACAGGTGCCAATGAGCAGTTCTTC
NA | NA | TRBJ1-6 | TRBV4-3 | CASSQDLPGANSPLHF | TGCGCCAGCAGCCAAGATCTCCCAGGGGCAAATTCACCCCTCCACTTT
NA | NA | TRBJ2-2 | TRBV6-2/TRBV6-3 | CASSSRGGELFF | TGTGCCAGCAGTTCGAGAGGCGGGGAGCTGTTTTTT
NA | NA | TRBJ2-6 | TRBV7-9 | CASRAGGANVLTF | TGTGCCAGCAGGGCGGGTGGGGCCAACGTCCTGACTTTC
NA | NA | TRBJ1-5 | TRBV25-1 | CASSEYEGTGQPQHF | TGTGCCAGCAGTGAATATGAGGGGACTGGCCAGCCCCAGCATTTT
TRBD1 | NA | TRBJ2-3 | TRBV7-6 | CASSLYGTGSTDTQYF | TGTGCCAGCAGCTTATATGGGACAGGGAGCACAGATACGCAGTATTTT
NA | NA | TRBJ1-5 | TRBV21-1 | CASRETESRQPQHF | TGTGCCAGCAGGGAGACAGAGTCAAGACAGCCCCAGCATTTT
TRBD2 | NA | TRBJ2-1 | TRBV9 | CASSVGEGTSGRQFF | TGTGCCAGCAGCGTAGGAGAGGGGACTAGCGGGAGGCAGTTCTTC
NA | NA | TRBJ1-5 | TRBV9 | CASSNPGVGNQPQHF | TGTGCCAGCTCCAACCCGGGGGTTGGCAATCAGCCCCAGCATTTT
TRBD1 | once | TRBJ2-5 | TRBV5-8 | CASSLSRTGLETQYF | TGTGCCAGCAGCTTGTCACGGACAGGGCTTGAGACCCAGTACTTC
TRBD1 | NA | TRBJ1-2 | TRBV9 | CASSTRDRAGGSYGYTF | TGTGCCAGCAGCACGCGGGACAGGGCAGGGGGCTCCTATGGCTACACCTTC
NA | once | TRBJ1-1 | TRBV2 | CASRTDRATEAFF | TGTGCCAGCAGGACGGACAGAGCAACTGAAGCTTTCTTT
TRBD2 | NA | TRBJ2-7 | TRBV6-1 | CASSEEPSGGAYEQYF | TGTGCCAGCAGTGAAGAGCCTAGCGGGGGGGCCTACGAGCAGTACTTC
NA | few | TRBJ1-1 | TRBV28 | CASSFVGAKNTEAFF | TGTGCCAGCAGTTTTGTAGGGGCTAAGAACACTGAAGCTTTCTTT
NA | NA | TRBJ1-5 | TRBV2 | CASRSYSNQPQHF | TGTGCCAGCAGGTCCTATAGCAATCAGCCCCAGCATTTT
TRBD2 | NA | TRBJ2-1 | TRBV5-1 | CASSLEGTSGGNEQFF | TGCGCCAGCAGCTTGGAAGGGACTAGCGGGGGGAATGAGCAGTTCTTC
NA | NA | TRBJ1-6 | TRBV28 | CASSFATSKNNSPLHF | TGTGCCAGCAGTTTTGCGACAAGTAAGAACAATTCACCCCTCCACTTT
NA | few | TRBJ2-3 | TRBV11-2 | CASSLDLSGLGYF | TGTGCCAGCAGCTTAGATCTAAGCGGTCTCGGGTATTTT
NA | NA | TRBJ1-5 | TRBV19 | CASSIYSGDGNQPQHF | TGTGCCAGTAGTATATATTCAGGGGATGGGAATCAGCCCCAGCATTTT
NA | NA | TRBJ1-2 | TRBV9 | CASRATGFYGYTF | TGTGCCAGCAGGGCCACGGGGTTCTATGGCTACACCTTC
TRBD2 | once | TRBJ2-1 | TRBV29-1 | CSSRLAGGPWDEQFF | TGCAGCTCCCGACTAGCGGGAGGGCCATGGGATGAGCAGTTCTTC
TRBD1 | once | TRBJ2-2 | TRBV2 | CASSPLGRGQVGELFF | TGTGCCAGCAGTCCTCTGGGCAGGGGGCAGGTCGGGGAGCTGTTTTTT
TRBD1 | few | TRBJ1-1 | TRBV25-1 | CASSDQQGGAFF | TGTGCCAGCAGTGATCAACAGGGGGGAGCTTTCTTT
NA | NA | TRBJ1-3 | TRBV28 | CARTGHHSGNTIYF | TGTGCCAGGACAGGTCACCACTCTGGAAACACCATATATTTT
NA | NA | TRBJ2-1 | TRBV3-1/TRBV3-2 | CASSQEVRGDLSLAYNEQFF | TGTGCCAGCAGCCAAGAAGTCCGCGGGGATCTCTCCCTTGCGTACAATGAGCAGTTCTTC
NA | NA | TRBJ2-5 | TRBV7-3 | CASSSNAETQYF | TGTGCCAGCAGCTCAAATGCGGAGACCCAGTACTTC
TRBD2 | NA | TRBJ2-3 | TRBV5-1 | CASSGSGASTDTQYF | TGCGCCAGCAGCGGTAGCGGGGCCAGCACAGATACGCAGTATTTT
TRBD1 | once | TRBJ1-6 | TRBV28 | CASRPTGARNSPLHF | TGTGCCAGCAGACCTACAGGGGCTAGGAATTCACCCCTCCACTTT
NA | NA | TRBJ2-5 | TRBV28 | CASSREETQYF | TGTGCCAGCAGTCGGGAAGAGACCCAGTACTTC
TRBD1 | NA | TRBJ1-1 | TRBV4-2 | CASSQGDRGLTNTEAFF | TGTGCCAGCAGCCAAGGGGACAGGGGGCTGACGAACACTGAAGCTTTCTTT
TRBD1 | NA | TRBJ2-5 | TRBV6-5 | CATRRDSNQETQYF | TGTGCCACTCGCCGGGACAGCAACCAAGAGACCCAGTACTTC
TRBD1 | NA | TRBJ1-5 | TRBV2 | CASSEQGAEQPQHF | TGTGCCAGCAGTGAGCAGGGGGCGGAACAGCCCCAGCATTTT
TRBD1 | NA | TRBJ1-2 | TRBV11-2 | CASSSAGTGDYGYTF | TGTGCCAGCAGCTCAGCCGGGACAGGGGACTATGGCTACACCTTC
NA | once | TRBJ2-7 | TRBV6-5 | CAHADNTYEQYF | TGTGCCCACGCGGACAACACCTACGAGCAGTACTTC
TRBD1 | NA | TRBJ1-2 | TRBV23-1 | CASSQSNRGRRGYTF | TGCGCCAGCAGTCAATCGAACAGGGGAAGACGTGGCTACACCTTC
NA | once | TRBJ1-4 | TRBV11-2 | CASSLGAFREKLFF | TGTGCCAGCAGCTTGGGGGCCTTTCGGGAAAAACTGTTTTTT
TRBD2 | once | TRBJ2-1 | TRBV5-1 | CASSPIASGGYNEQFF | TGCGCCAGCTCCCCCATAGCTAGCGGGGGATACAATGAGCAGTTCTTC
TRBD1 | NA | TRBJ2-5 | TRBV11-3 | CASSLYPGQGVTQYF | TGTGCCAGCAGCTTATATCCGGGACAGGGGGTGACCCAGTACTTC
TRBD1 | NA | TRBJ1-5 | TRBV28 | CASSFGWLRGLSNQPQHF | TGTGCCAGCAGTTTCGGGTGGCTAAGGGGGCTCAGCAATCAGCCCCAGCATTTT
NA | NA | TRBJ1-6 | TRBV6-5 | CASSGRGNSPLHF | TGTGCCTCGTCCGGGAGGGGTAATTCACCCCTCCACTTT
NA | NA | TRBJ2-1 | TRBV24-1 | CATSDPSRREDGNRYNEQFF | TGTGCCACCAGTGACCCTTCCCGGAGGGAAGACGGGAACCGCTACAATGAGCAGTTCTTC
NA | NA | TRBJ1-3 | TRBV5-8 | CASSLSGGAGNTIYF | TGTGCCAGCAGCCTTTCCGGGGGGGCTGGAAACACCATATATTTT
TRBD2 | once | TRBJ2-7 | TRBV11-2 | CASSLGLAGPGEQYF | TGTGCCAGCAGCTTGGGACTAGCGGGGCCGGGGGAGCAGTACTTC
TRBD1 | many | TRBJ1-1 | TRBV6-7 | CASSPPSQGADTATEAFF | TGTGCCAGCAGTCCCCCGTCGCAGGGGGCGGATACGGCGACTGAAGCTTTCTTT